This T cell receptor beta chain was found in a study of blood T cell repertoires in COVID-19. This CDR3 is 17 amino acids long. The germline V gene has CDR1 LGHNA and CDR2 YNFKEQ. The ends lost 2 bases at V and 1 base at J; junction bases unmatched: 10. TCRdb's table, derived via immunoSEQ multiplex PCR, lists solely in-frame clones and lacks some. The sample carries fewer than 350,000 clones, 88% recorded once. All enrollees were roughly 18 to 100 years old and from approximately 24 US areas. V usage is TRBV4-2 and J usage is TRBJ2-5, with 7 bases identical to TRBD1. The specimen sequenced was PBMCs or T cells enriched from blood (not recorded which). The source is a woman in her 30s who had been exposed to COVID-19. CDR3: CASSQTTTDRSQETQYF. The CDR3 DNA is TGTGCCAGCAGCCAAACCACCACGGACAGGAGCCAAGAGACCCAGTACTTC.